The 17 T cell receptor beta chains listed next were all sequenced from one sample in a study of T cell repertoires in cytomegalovirus infection. Their antigens remain unidentified. TCRdb re-called the reads with MiXCR, one entry per CDR3 protein. Of more than 95,000 distinct CDR3 sequences listed, more than 25% are singletons. The sample consisted of CD8+ T cells from cultured PBMCs, taken from culture after CMV antigen stimulation. These receptors were taken from a human donor in good health (CMV status not recorded). Some clones in this sample may be carry-over from other donors' samples.

The J gene is TRBJ1-1, the V gene TRBV7-4; D gene uncertain. The ends were cut back, 3 bases at V and 8 bases at J, with 10 bases in the middle. The germline gives CDR1 SGHVT, CDR2 SQSDAQ. The length of the CDR3 is 12 residues. The CDR3 nucleotides read TGTGCCAGCAGCTTCGGAGCTAGGGAAGCTTTCTTT. Its translation is CASSFGAREAFF.

The table lists this clonotype with a few counts. V and J are TRBV5-1 and TRBJ1-6, with TRBD1 matching over 8 bases. Germline V CDR1 and CDR2: SGHRS, YFSETQ. CDR3 length: 18 residues. Unmatched junction bases numbered 17, after V lost 5 bases and J lost 7 bases. The CDR3 DNA follows: TGCGCCAGCAGGCTCTCGGCAGGGGGCTTCACCGGGAATTCACCCCTCCACTTT. Amino acid sequence: CASRLSAGGFTGNSPLHF.

The chain recombines TRBV7-9 with TRBJ2-7, with 7 bases that match TRBD1. J was trimmed by 5 bases and V by 2 bases; bases with no gene match: 6. Germline V gives CDR1 SEHNR, CDR2 FQNEAQ (reference sequence). The CDR3 covers 14 residues. The CDR3 spells CASSLRDSVHEQYF. The CDR3 region has the DNA TGTGCCAGCAGCTTAAGGGACAGTGTCCACGAGCAGTACTTC.

This chain connects TRBV19 to TRBJ1-5; D perhaps matches TRBD1 (5 bases). Trimming pared 3 bases from V and 2 bases from J, leaving 11 bases between. CDR3 length equals 15 residues. Germline lookup yields CDR1 LNHDA and CDR2 SQIVND (reference sequence). CDR3 coding DNA: TGTGCCAGTAGTATCGAAGGGGTCGGCAATCAGCCCCAGCATTTT. The encoded protein is CASSIEGVGNQPQHF.

This rearrangement joins TRBV13 to TRBJ1-1; D gene uncertain. CDR1 is PRHDT, CDR2 FYEKMQ, per germline (reference sequence). The CDR3 totals 14 residues. Trimming shortened V by 0 bases and J by 1 base, and 6 bases separated the two germline ends. The CDR3 coding sequence is TGTGCCAGCAGCTTAGGCCTCCCGAACACTGAAGCTTTCTTT. This codes for CASSLGLPNTEAFF.

This clonotype was seen at least ten times. The chain joins TRBV12-3 or TRBV12-4 to TRBJ1-6; the D is unclear. V lost 4 bases and J 8 bases, leaving 9 bases between the germline ends. This CDR3 has 13 residues. The CDR3 protein is CASSSMRDSPLHF. As DNA, the CDR3 is TGTGCCAGCAGTTCCATGCGGGATTCACCCCTCCACTTT.

This clonotype was seen ten or more times. V and J are TRBV27 and TRBJ2-1; D may be TRBD1 or TRBD2 (5 bases each). The CDR3 has 14 amino acids. Trimming removed 8 bases at V and 6 bases at J, with 17 bases between. Germline CDR1 reads MNHEY; CDR2 reads SMNVEV (reference sequence). CDR3 coding DNA: TGTGCCAGCTCCCCGTTGGGGACGGGCAATGAGCAGTTCTTC. This translates into CASSPLGTGNEQFF.

This clonotype was counted ten times or more. The chain has TRBV10-3 and TRBJ1-2; D gene ambiguous. CDR1 is ENHRY and CDR2 is SYGVKD in the germline V gene. The CDR3 contains 13 residues. The V gene lost 9 bases and the J gene lost 0 bases, with 11 bases spanning the gap. CDR3 region: CAITTATNYGYTF. The CDR3 DNA reads TGTGCCATAACAACAGCCACTAACTATGGCTACACCTTC.

This chain joins TRBV7-9 and TRBJ2-5, with D hard to call. There are 15 residues in the CDR3. Per the germline V gene, CDR1 is SEHNR and CDR2 is FQNEAQ (reference sequence). The V end lost 0 bases, the J end lost 1 base, and 9 bases lay between the germline ends. The CDR3 DNA is TGTGCCAGCAGCTTAGCGGAACGGACCCAAGAGACCCAGTACTTC. Protein sequence: CASSLAERTQETQYF. Full variable domain (remainder filled in from reference TRBV7-9 and TRBJ2-5): DTGVSQNPRHKITKRGQNVTFRCDPISEHNRLYWYRQTLGQGPEFLTYFQNEAQLEKSRLLSDRFSAERPKGSFSTLEIQRTEQGDSAMYLCASSLAERTQETQYFGPGTRLLVL.

The chain combines TRBV4-1 with TRBJ2-7, with TRBD1 matching over 10 bases. With 3 bases clipped from V and 3 bases from J, the junction kept 8 bases outside the gene matches. The CDR3 contains 16 residues. Germline loops: CDR1 MGHRA, CDR2 YSYEKL. Written as DNA, the CDR3 is TGCGCCAGCAGCCAGTTTGGTGGACAGGGGGGCTACGAGCAGTACTTC. As protein: CASSQFGGQGGYEQYF.

The chain links TRBV20-1 to TRBJ2-5; either TRBD1 or TRBD2 may fit D (5 bases each). V lost 6 bases to trimming and J lost 2 bases, with 16 bases between them. CDR3 length: 14 residues. The V gene's germline CDR1 is DFQATT and CDR2 SNEGSKA (reference sequence). The CDR3 protein is CSAGTVNNQETQYF. The CDR3, as DNA: TGCAGTGCAGGGACGGTCAACAATCAAGAGACCCAGTACTTC.

Comment on this clonotype: A junction end diverges from the germline sequence, so it may reflect a read error. The gene calls are TRBV7-7 and TRBJ1-2; 11 bases agree with TRBD1. This CDR3 contains 13 residues. CDR1 and CDR2 (germline): SSHAT, FNYEAQ (reference sequence). The CDR3 spells CASRDRGIGGYTF. CDR3 nucleotide sequence: TGTGCTAGCAGGGACAGGGGGATCGGTGGCTACACCTTC.

The chain has TRBV10-3 and TRBJ1-6; D call uncertain. CDR3 length: 14 amino acids. Trimming took 10 bases from V and 9 from J, leaving 19 bases between them. Germline V gene data show CDR1 as ENHRY and CDR2 as SYGVKD. CDR3 nucleotides: TGTGCCACCACGGACTCTCGTCTAAGTTCACCCCTCCACTTT. Amino acids: CATTDSRLSSPLHF.

The chain combines TRBV5-1 with TRBJ2-2; 10 bases fit TRBD2. Germline V CDR1 and CDR2: SGHRS, YFSETQ. Trimming at V came to 4 bases and at J to 0 bases, leaving 3 bases not matched to a gene. This CDR3 comprises 16 residues. The CDR3 coding sequence is TGCGCCAGCAGCCTTAGCGGGGGGACGAACACCGGGGAGCTGTTTTTT. This translates into CASSLSGGTNTGELFF.

The chain uses TRBV25-1 and TRBJ2-2, with a tentative D call TRBD2 (5 bases). The CDR3 runs 12 residues. Trimming left V 7 bases short and J 6 bases short, with 9 bases between. Germline assignment: CDR1 MGHDK and CDR2 SYGVNS. The CDR3 loop reads CASNVGAGELFF. The CDR3 region has the DNA TGTGCCAGCAACGTGGGAGCCGGGGAGCTGTTTTTT.

The chain has TRBV4-1 and TRBJ1-1; D is undetermined. CDR3 length equals 14 residues. CDR1 and CDR2 from the germline V gene are MGHRA and YSYEKL. V lost 1 base to trimming and J lost 5 bases, with 11 bases between them. The CDR3: CASSQAQWATEAFF. DNA of the CDR3: TGCGCCAGCAGCCAAGCTCAGTGGGCTACTGAAGCTTTCTTT.

The rearrangement uses TRBV7-6 and TRBJ2-7; D is tentatively TRBD1 or TRBD2 (5 bases each). CDR1 is SGHVS and CDR2 is FNYEAQ in the germline V gene. The CDR3 loop spans 14 amino acids. Trimming left V 4 bases short and J 5 bases short, with 15 bases between. The CDR3: CASSSTGPGNEQYF. The CDR3 bases are TGTGCCAGCAGCTCGACGGGACCGGGGAACGAGCAGTACTTC. Full variable domain (rest looked up from reference TRBV7-6 and TRBJ2-7): GAGVSQSPRYKVTKRGQDVALRCDPISGHVSLYWYRQALGQGPEFLTYFNYEAQQDKSGLPNDRFSAERPEGSISTLTIQRTEQRDSAMYRCASSSTGPGNEQYFGPGTRLTVT.